This T cell receptor (beta chain) was observed in a study of Ad26.COV2.S vaccination and SARS-CoV-2 variants. The treatment is: about 20 received Ad26.COV2.S at low or high dose, single or two shots; roughly 5 received placebo; per-sample allocation not given. Repertoires come from day 63 after the first vaccine or placebo injection. Sequencing used immunoSEQ multiplex PCR; TCRdb keeps in-frame clones, though not all of them. Among about 680,000 clones listed, 89% were seen once. Trimming took 7 bases from V and 5 from J; bases not matched to a gene: 13. The CDR3 totals 14 residues. Germline V lookup: CDR1 SQVTM, CDR2 ANQGSEA.

The starting material was peripheral blood, obtained in a trial of Ad26.COV2.S vaccine versus placebo. V is TRBV29-1 and J is TRBJ2-7, with TRBD2 matching over 8 bases. The TCR was taken from a person between 18 and 60 years old who received the Ad26.COV2.S COVID-19 vaccine or a placebo. The CDR3 protein is CSAPGLAGSNEQYF. The CDR3 nucleotides read TGCAGCGCCCCGGGGCTAGCGGGCTCTAACGAGCAGTACTTC.